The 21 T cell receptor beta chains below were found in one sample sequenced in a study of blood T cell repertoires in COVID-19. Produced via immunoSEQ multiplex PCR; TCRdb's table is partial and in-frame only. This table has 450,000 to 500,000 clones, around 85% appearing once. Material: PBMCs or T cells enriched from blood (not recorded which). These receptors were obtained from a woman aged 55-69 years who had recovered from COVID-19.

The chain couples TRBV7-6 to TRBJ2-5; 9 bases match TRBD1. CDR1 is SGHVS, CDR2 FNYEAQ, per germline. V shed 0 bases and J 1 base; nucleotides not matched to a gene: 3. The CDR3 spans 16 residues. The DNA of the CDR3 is TGTGCCAGCAGCTTAGCGGGACAGGGTGTCCAAGAGACCCAGTACTTC. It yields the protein CASSLAGQGVQETQYF.

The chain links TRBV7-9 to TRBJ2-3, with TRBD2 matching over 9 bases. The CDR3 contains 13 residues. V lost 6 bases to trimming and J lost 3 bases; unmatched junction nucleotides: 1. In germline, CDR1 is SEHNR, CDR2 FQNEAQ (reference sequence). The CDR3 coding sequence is TGTGCCAGCAGAAGCGGGGGGACAGATACGCAGTATTTT. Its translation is CASRSGGTDTQYF.

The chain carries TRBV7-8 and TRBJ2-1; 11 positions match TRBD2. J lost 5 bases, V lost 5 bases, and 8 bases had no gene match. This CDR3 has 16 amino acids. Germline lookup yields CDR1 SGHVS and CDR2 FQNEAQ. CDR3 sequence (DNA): TGTGCCAGCAGCCCGCCGACTAGCGGGGCAAACAATGAGCAGTTCTTC. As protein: CASSPPTSGANNEQFF.

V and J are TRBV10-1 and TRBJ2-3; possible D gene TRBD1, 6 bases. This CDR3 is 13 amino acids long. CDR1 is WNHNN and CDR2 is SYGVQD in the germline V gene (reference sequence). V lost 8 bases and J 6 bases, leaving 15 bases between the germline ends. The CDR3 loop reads CASSHRVQDTQYF. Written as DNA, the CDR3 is TGCGCCAGCTCCCACAGGGTCCAGGATACGCAGTATTTT.

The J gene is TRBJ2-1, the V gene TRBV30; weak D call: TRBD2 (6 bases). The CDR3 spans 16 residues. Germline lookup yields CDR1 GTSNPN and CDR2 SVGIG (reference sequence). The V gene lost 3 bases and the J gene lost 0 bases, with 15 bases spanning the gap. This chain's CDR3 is CAWRPRDFSSYNEQFF. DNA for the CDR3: TGTGCCTGGAGACCCCGGGACTTTAGCTCCTACAATGAGCAGTTCTTC.

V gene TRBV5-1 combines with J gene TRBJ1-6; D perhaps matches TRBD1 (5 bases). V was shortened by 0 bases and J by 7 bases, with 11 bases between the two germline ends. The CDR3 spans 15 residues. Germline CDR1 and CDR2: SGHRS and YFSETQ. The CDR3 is CASSLAGGVNSPLHF. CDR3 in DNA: TGCGCCAGCAGCTTGGCCGGAGGGGTAAATTCACCCCTCCACTTT.

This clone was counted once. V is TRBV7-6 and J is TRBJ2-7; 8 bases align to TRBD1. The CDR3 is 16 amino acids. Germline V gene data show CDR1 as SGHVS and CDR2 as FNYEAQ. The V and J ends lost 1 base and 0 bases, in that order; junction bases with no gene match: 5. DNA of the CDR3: TGTGCCAGCAGCTTAGATTACAGGGGGGCCTCCTACGAGCAGTACTTC. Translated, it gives CASSLDYRGASYEQYF. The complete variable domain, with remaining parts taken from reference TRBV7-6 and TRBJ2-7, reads GAGVSQSPRYKVTKRGQDVALRCDPISGHVSLYWYRQALGQGPEFLTYFNYEAQQDKSGLPNDRFSAERPEGSISTLTIQRTEQRDSAMYRCASSLDYRGASYEQYFGPGTRLTVT.

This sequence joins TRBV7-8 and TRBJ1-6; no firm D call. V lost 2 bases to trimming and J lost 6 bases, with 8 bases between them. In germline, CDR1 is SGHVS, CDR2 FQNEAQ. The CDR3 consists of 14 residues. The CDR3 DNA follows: TGTGCCAGCAGCTTATTAGGGAGTAATTCACCCCTCCACTTT. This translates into CASSLLGSNSPLHF.

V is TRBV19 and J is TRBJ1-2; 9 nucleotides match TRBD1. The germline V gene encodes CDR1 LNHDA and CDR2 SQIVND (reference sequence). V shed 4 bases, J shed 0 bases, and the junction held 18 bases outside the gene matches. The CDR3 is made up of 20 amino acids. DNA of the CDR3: TGTGCCAGTAGTACTGACAGGTGGGACAGGGCACACTCAACTAACTATGGCTACACCTTC. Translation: CASSTDRWDRAHSTNYGYTF.

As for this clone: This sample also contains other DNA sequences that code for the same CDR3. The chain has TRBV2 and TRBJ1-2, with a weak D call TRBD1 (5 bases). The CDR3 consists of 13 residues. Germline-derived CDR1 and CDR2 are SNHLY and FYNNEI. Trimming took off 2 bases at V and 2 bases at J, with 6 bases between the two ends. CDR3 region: CASSERGNYGYTF. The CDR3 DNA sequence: TGTGCCAGCAGTGAAAGGGGAAACTATGGCTACACCTTC.

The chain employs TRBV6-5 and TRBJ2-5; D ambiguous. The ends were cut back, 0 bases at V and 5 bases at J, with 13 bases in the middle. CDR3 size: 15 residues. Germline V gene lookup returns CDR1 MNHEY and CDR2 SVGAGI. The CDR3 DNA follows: TGTGCCAGCAGTTACTCGATTCGGGTTCCTGAGACCCAGTACTTC. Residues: CASSYSIRVPETQYF.

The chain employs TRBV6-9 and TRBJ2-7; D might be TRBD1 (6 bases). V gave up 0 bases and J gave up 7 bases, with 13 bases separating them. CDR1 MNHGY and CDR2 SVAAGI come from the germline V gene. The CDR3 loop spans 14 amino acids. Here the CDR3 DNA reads TGTGCCAGCAGTTATTCGAGGGGGATCTGGGAGCAGTACGTC. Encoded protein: CASSYSRGIWEQYV.

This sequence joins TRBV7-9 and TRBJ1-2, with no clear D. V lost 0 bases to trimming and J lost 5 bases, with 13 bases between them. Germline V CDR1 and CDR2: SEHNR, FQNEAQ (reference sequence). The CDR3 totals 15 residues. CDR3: CASSLALRGEYGYTF. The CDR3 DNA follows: TGTGCCAGCAGCTTAGCGTTGAGAGGCGAGTATGGCTACACCTTC.

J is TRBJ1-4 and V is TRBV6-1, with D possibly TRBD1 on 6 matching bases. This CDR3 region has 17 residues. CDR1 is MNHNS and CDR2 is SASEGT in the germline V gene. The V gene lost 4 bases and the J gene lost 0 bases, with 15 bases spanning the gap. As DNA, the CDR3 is TGTGCCAGCAGTGTCTACAGACAGGTTGCAACTAATGAAAAACTGTTTTTT. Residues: CASSVYRQVATNEKLFF.

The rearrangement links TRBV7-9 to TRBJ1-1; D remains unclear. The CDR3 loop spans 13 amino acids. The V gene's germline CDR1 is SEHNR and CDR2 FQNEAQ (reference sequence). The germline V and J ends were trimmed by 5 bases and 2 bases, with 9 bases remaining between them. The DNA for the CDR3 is TGTGCCAGCAGCCGTAGCCCTAACACTGAAGCTTTCTTT. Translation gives CASSRSPNTEAFF.

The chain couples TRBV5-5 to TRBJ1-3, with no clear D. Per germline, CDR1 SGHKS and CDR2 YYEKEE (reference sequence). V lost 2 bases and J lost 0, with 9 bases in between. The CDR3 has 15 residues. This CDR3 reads CASSFTDYSGNTIYF. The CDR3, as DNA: TGTGCCAGCAGCTTCACAGATTACTCTGGAAACACCATATATTTT.

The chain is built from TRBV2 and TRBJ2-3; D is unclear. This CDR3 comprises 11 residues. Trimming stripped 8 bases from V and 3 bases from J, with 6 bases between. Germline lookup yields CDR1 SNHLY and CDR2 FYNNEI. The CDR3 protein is CASSQTDTQYF. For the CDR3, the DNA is TGTGCCAGCTCACAGACAGATACGCAGTATTTT.

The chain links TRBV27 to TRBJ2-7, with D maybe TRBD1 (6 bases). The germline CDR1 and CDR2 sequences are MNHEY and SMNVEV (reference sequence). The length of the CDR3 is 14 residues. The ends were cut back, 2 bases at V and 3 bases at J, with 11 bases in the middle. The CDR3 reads CASSLDTGNYEQYV. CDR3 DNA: TGTGCCAGCAGTTTAGACACAGGGAACTACGAGCAGTACGTC.

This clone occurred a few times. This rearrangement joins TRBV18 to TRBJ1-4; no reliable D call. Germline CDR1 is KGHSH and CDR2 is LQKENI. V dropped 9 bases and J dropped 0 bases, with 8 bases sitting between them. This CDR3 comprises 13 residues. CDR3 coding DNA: TGTGCCAGTTTACGGTCAACTAATGAAAAACTGTTTTTT. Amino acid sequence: CASLRSTNEKLFF.

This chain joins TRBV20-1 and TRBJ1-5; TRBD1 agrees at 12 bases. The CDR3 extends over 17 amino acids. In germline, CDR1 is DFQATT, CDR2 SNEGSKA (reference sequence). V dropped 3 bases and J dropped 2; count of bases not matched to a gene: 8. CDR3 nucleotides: TGCAGTGCTAGTTGGGGACAGGGGGCACCCGGCAATCAGCCCCAGCATTTT. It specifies CSASWGQGAPGNQPQHF.

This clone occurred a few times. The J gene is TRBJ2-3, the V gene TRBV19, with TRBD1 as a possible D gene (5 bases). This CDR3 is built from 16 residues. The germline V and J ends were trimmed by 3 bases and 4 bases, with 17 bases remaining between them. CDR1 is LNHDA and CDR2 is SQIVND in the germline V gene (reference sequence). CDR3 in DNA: TGTGCCAGTAGTATTTTCTCCAGGGAACCCCCAGATACGCAGTATTTT. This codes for CASSIFSREPPDTQYF.